This T cell receptor beta chain stems from a study of OX40 agonist ivuxolimab in advanced cancers. The sample holds one count of this clone. With V trimmed by 6 bases and J by 2 bases, 6 bases remained unmatched. The CDR3 has 16 residues. Germline CDR1 MNHEY, CDR2 SMNVEV (reference sequence). Clones were read by immunoSEQ multiplex PCR, and TCRdb kept only the in-frame ones, dropping some. The table has approximately 35,000 clones, approximately 80% seen once; the top ten hold 15% to 20%. This receptor was obtained from an adult with an advanced solid tumor such as melanoma, head and neck, liver or kidney cancer. The gene calls are TRBV27 and TRBJ2-2; the match to TRBD2 covers 10 bases. This specimen consisted of CD4+ or CD8+ T cells sorted from blood, obtained in a trial of the OX40 agonist ivuxolimab. CDR3 in amino acids: CASSPGTSANTGELFF. CDR3 coding DNA: TGTGCCAGCAGCCCTGGGACTAGCGCCAACACCGGGGAGCTGTTTTTT.